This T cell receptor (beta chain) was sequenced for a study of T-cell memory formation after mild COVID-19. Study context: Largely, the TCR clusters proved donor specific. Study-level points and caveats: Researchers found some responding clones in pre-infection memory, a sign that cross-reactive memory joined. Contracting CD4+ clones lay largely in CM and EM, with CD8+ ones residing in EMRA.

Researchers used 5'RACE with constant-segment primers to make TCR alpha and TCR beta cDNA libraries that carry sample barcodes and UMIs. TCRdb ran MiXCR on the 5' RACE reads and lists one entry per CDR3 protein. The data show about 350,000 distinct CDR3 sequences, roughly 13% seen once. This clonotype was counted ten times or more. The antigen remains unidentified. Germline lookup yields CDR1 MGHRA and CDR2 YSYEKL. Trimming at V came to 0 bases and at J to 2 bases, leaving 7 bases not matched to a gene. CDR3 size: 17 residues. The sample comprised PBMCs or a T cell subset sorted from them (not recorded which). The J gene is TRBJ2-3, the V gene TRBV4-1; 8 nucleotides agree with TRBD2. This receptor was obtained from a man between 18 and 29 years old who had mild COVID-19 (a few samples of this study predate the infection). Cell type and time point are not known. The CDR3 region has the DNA TGCGCCAGCAGCCAAGATTACACTAGCGGAAACACAGATACGCAGTATTTT. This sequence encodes CASSQDYTSGNTDTQYF.